Below, 4 T cell receptor beta chains from the same sample are listed, as sequenced in a study of OX40 agonist ivuxolimab in advanced cancers. The protocol was immunoSEQ multiplex PCR, while the TCRdb copy is restricted to in-frame clones and leaves out a portion. The sample yields 70,000 to 95,000 clones, 80% to 90% seen once. Here the sequenced sample was CD4+ or CD8+ T cells sorted from blood, taken in a trial of the OX40 agonist ivuxolimab. The receptor set was obtained from an adult with an advanced solid tumor such as melanoma, head and neck, liver or kidney cancer.

The chain's CDR3 is CASRGRDRVTNEQFF. The CDR3 DNA reads as TGTGCCAGCAGGGGCCGGGACAGGGTCACGAATGAGCAGTTCTTC. The V and J genes are TRBV6-6 and TRBJ2-1; 9 nucleotides line up with TRBD1. After removal of 6 bases from V and 7 bases from J, the junction contained 10 bases not matched to a gene. Germline V gene data show CDR1 as MNHNY and CDR2 as SVGAGI (reference sequence). This CDR3 contains 15 residues.

The chain couples TRBV7-3 to TRBJ2-1; a weak D match, TRBD1 (7 bases). CDR1 is SGHTA and CDR2 is FQGTGA in the germline V gene. This CDR3 has 14 residues. Trimming removed 5 bases at V and 2 bases at J, with 10 bases between. CDR3 protein: CASSQGGAYNEQFF. The CDR3 DNA reads as TGTGCCAGCAGCCAGGGGGGTGCCTACAATGAGCAGTTCTTC.

This clone was recorded only once. This rearrangement joins TRBV5-4 to TRBJ2-1; D is uncertain. From germline, CDR1 is SGHNT and CDR2 YYREEE (reference sequence). The length of the CDR3 is 14 residues. V gave up 1 base and J gave up 8 bases, with 13 bases separating them. This CDR3 reads CASSLRLGKDEQFF. The DNA of the CDR3 is TGTGCCAGCAGCTTGCGACTGGGAAAGGATGAGCAGTTCTTC.

The chain is built from TRBV16 and TRBJ2-7; D is perhaps TRBD2 (5 bases). This CDR3 has 14 residues. Germline V gene sequence: CDR1 KGHSY, CDR2 FQNENV. Trimming left V 4 bases short and J 4 bases short, with 14 bases between. The CDR3 loop reads CASSPDYIGYEQYF. CDR3 coding DNA: TGTGCCAGCAGCCCTGACTACATTGGGTACGAGCAGTACTTC.